What follows are 18 T cell receptor beta chains derived from one specimen sequenced in a study of blood T cell repertoires in COVID-19 (dated by TCRdb to between 2020 and 2021). Libraries were built with the immunoSEQ multiplex PCR assay. Drawn from immuneACCESS, this table holds only the in-frame rearrangements with V and J called that TCRdb kept. Clones are partly lost; checked studies trace under half to an unresolved V gene and leave the rest unexplained. This sample has some 500,000 clones in its table, and approximately 88% of those were observed once. The ten largest clones take up approximately 2% of the sample. The specimen was PBMCs or T cells enriched from blood (not recorded which). The receptors stem from a woman aged 40 to 49 who had recovered from COVID-19.

This chain connects TRBV5-1 to TRBJ2-7; D is uncertain. This CDR3 has 14 residues. Germline V gene data show CDR1 as SGHRS and CDR2 as YFSETQ. Trimming shortened V by 0 bases and J by 1 base, and 8 bases separated the two germline ends. This CDR3 reads CASSLDGGSYEQYF. The CDR3 DNA is TGCGCCAGCAGCTTGGATGGCGGATCCTACGAGCAGTACTTC.

This sequence joins TRBV11-3 and TRBJ2-7; 9 nucleotides agree with TRBD1. The trim removed 5 bases at V and 5 bases at J, leaving 7 bases unmatched. Germline CDR1 is SGHNT and CDR2 is YENEEA. This CDR3 contains 14 residues. CDR3 in amino acids: CASSLGQGVNEQYF. The CDR3 nucleotides are TGTGCCAGCAGCCTGGGACAGGGAGTAAACGAGCAGTACTTC.

This chain connects TRBV9 to TRBJ1-1, with TRBD1 as a possible D gene (6 bases). CDR1 is SGDLS, CDR2 YYNGEE, per germline. The CDR3 is 16 residues long. V gave up 3 bases and J gave up 6 bases, with 21 bases separating them. The CDR3 DNA follows: TGTGCCAGCAGCGCCCGTTCCAGGGGAAAAAATGCTGAAGCTTTCTTT. It codes for CASSARSRGKNAEAFF.

The chain has TRBV7-2 and TRBJ2-5; D possibly corresponds to TRBD2 (5 bases). There are 13 residues in the CDR3. Germline lookup yields CDR1 SGHTA and CDR2 FQGNSA. Trimming left V 6 bases short and J 10 bases short, with 18 bases between. In DNA form, the CDR3 reads TGTGCCAGCAGATCCCCCCCCGGGGATGGCCAGTACTTC. Its translation is CASRSPPGDGQYF.

The gene calls are TRBV14 and TRBJ1-5, with D unresolved. CDR1 is SGHDN, CDR2 FVKESK, per germline. This CDR3 comprises 13 residues. V was clipped by 4 bases and J by 11 bases, with 15 bases between them. CDR3 residues: CASSRMEGQTQHF. CDR3 in DNA: TGTGCCAGCAGCCGCATGGAGGGCCAAACCCAGCATTTT. The full variable domain, rest sourced from reference TRBV14 and TRBJ1-5, is EAGVTQFPSHSVIEKGQTVTLRCDPISGHDNLYWYRRVMGKEIKFLLHFVKESKQDESGMPNNRFLAERTGGTYSTLKVQPAELEDSGVYFCASSRMEGQTQHFGDGTRLSIL.

The chain carries TRBV12-3 or TRBV12-4 and TRBJ1-1; maybe TRBD1 (5 bases). The CDR3 covers 12 residues. V lost 3 bases and J 7 bases, leaving 9 bases between the germline ends. The CDR3 region has the DNA TGTGCCAGCAGTTTGGGGGGATTTGAAGCTTTCTTT. This sequence encodes CASSLGGFEAFF.

This chain joins TRBV7-2 and TRBJ1-5, with 8 bases that match TRBD1. Losses at the gene ends were 0 bases for V and 1 base for J; bases not matched to a gene: 8. Germline-derived CDR1 and CDR2 are SGHTA and FQGNSA. The CDR3 contains 18 residues. The CDR3 spells CASSLARTGKGSNQPQHF. The CDR3 DNA is TGTGCCAGCAGCTTAGCGCGGACAGGGAAGGGGAGCAATCAGCCCCAGCATTTT.

The chain combines TRBV20-1 with TRBJ2-7, with TRBD1 identical over 8 bases. V shed 3 bases and J 3 bases; nucleotides not matched to a gene: 7. This CDR3 spans 14 amino acids. Germline V gene data show CDR1 as DFQATT and CDR2 as SNEGSKA (reference sequence). CDR3 loop: CSASTMGQDYEQYF. The CDR3 nucleotides are TGCAGTGCTAGTACAATGGGACAGGACTACGAGCAGTACTTC.

This clone occurred a few times. The rearrangement joins TRBV7-2 to TRBJ1-2; 11 bases are a match to TRBD1. The V gene's germline CDR1 is SGHTA and CDR2 FQGNSA. CDR3 length equals 14 residues. J lost 8 bases, V lost 5 bases, and 7 bases had no gene match. CDR3 sequence: CASSPAGQGVGYTF. The DNA of the CDR3 is TGTGCCAGCAGCCCCGCGGGACAGGGGGTCGGCTACACCTTC. Full variable domain (outside the CDR3, taken from reference TRBV7-2 and TRBJ1-2): GAGVSQSPSNKVTEKGKDVELRCDPISGHTALYWYRQSLGQGLEFLIYFQGNSAPDKSGLPSDRFSAERTGGSVSTLTIQRTQQEDSAVYLCASSPAGQGVGYTFGSGTRLTVV.

This clone was picked up a small number of times. The chain employs TRBV2 and TRBJ1-2; D is ambiguous. There are 14 residues in the CDR3. Per the germline V gene, CDR1 is SNHLY and CDR2 is FYNNEI. Trimming removed 4 bases from V and 2 bases from J, with 11 bases in between. As DNA, the CDR3 is TGTGCCAGCAGTGCTGAACAGCCCAACTATGGCTACACCTTC. Translated, it gives CASSAEQPNYGYTF. The full variable domain, in which reference TRBV2 and TRBJ1-2 provide the parts outside the CDR3, is EPEVTQTPSHQVTQMGQEVILRCVPISNHLYFYWYRQILGQKVEFLVSFYNNEISEKSEIFDDQFSVERPDGSNFTLKIRSTKLEDSAMYFCASSAEQPNYGYTFGSGTRLTVV.

The chain employs TRBV11-3 and TRBJ2-1; TRBD2 agrees at 8 bases. This CDR3 contains 14 residues. Looked up from germline, CDR1 is SGHNT and CDR2 is YENEEA. The trim removed 5 bases at V and 4 bases at J, leaving 4 bases unmatched. The CDR3 loop reads CASSITSGYNEQFF. CDR3 nucleotide sequence: TGTGCCAGCAGCATCACTAGCGGTTACAATGAGCAGTTCTTC.

In this sample, this clone turned up once. For the CDR3, the DNA is TGTGCCAGCAGCCCCGGGACTAGCGGACACACAGATACGCAGTATTTT. This sequence encodes CASSPGTSGHTDTQYF. This rearrangement joins TRBV11-3 to TRBJ2-3; 11 nucleotides line up with TRBD2. The J segment lost 2 bases and the V segment lost 5 bases, leaving 6 bases of the junction unmatched. The CDR3 is 16 residues long. The germline V gene has CDR1 SGHNT and CDR2 YENEEA.

The chain couples TRBV9 to TRBJ2-2; 10 bases fit TRBD1. V was pared by 1 base and J by 6 bases, with 6 bases of the junction left unmatched. Germline loops: CDR1 SGDLS, CDR2 YYNGEE. The CDR3 is 16 residues long. The CDR3 sequence: CASSVLGQGLPGELFF. CDR3 in DNA: TGTGCCAGCAGCGTATTGGGACAGGGGTTACCCGGGGAGCTGTTTTTT. The full variable domain, with the rest looked up from reference TRBV9 and TRBJ2-2, is DSGVTQTPKHLITATGQRVTLRCSPRSGDLSVYWYQQSLDQGLQFLIQYYNGEERAKGNILERFSAQQFPDLHSELNLSSLELGDSALYFCASSVLGQGLPGELFFGEGSRLTVL.

The chain links TRBV6-6 to TRBJ2-7, with D possibly TRBD2 on 6 matching bases. The germline gives CDR1 MNHNY, CDR2 SVGAGI (reference sequence). The CDR3 is 14 residues long. Trimming cost V 9 bases and J 2 bases, with 17 bases left between them. The CDR3 DNA reads TGTGCCAGTACCACCGGGACTGGGACCTACGAGCAGTACTTC. Amino acids: CASTTGTGTYEQYF.

V gene TRBV5-6 combines with J gene TRBJ1-2; D call uncertain. CDR1 and CDR2 (germline): SGHDT, YYEEEE. The CDR3 length is 13 residues. V shed 2 bases and J shed 4 bases, with 9 bases lying between them. The CDR3 sequence: CASSLTQTYGYTF. The CDR3 bases are TGTGCCAGCAGCTTAACACAGACCTATGGCTACACCTTC.

This clone appeared once. The gene calls are TRBV5-8 and TRBJ1-5, with D hard to call. V lost 7 bases and J lost 6, with 17 bases in between. Germline V gene sequence: CDR1 SGHTS, CDR2 YDEGEE. There are 14 residues in the CDR3. In DNA, the CDR3 is TGTGCCAGCGACTCTAGGTGGCCGGGTCAGCCCCAGCATTTT. Its protein is CASDSRWPGQPQHF.

The chain has TRBV2 and TRBJ1-3, with D unresolved. CDR1 and CDR2 (germline): SNHLY, FYNNEI. The CDR3 loop spans 13 amino acids. Trimming removed 9 bases at V and 0 bases at J, with 9 bases between. The DNA of the CDR3 is TGTGCCAGGTCTTCCAGCTCTGGAAACACCATATATTTT. Protein product: CARSSSSGNTIYF.

The chain couples TRBV12-5 to TRBJ2-7, with TRBD2 matching over 8 bases. The V gene's germline CDR1 is LGHNT and CDR2 FRNRAP. CDR3 length equals 15 residues. Unmatched junction bases numbered 3, after V lost 0 bases and J lost 2 bases. The CDR3 region has the DNA TGTGCTAGTGGTTTGGTGGTTAGCGGGGCCTACGAGCAGTACTTC. As protein: CASGLVVSGAYEQYF.